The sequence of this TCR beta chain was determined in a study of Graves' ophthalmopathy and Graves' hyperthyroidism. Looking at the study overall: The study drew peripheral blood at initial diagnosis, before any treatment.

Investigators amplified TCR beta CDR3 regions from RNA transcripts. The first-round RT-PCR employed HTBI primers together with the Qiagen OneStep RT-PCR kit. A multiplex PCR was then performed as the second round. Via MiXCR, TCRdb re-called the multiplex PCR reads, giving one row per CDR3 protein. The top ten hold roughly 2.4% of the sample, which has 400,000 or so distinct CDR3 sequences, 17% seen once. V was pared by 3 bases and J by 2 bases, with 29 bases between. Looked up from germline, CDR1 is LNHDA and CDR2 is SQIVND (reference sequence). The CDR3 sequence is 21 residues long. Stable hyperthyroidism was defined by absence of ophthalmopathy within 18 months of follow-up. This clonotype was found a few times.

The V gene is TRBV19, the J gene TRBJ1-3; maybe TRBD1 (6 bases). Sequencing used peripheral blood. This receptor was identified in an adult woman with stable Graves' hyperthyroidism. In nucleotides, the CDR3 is TGTGCCAGTAGTATTTATTCTGGTCTTACGGGACACCTATCCGCTGGAAACACCATATATTTT. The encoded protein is CASSIYSGLTGHLSAGNTIYF.